These 17 T cell receptor beta chains were all obtained from the same sample, sequenced in a study of CD8 T cells in Susac syndrome. RNA in amounts of roughly 0.5 to 1 ug was reverse transcribed with random hexamers. TCRdb processed the immunoSEQ multiplex PCR reads anew with MiXCR; each CDR3 protein has one entry. The sample includes more than 75,000 distinct CDR3 sequences, approximately 94% of them seen just once. The sample taken for sequencing was CD8+ T cells from PBMCs. The receptors were sampled from a human donor in good health.

The chain is built from TRBV29-1 and TRBJ2-4; TRBD2 aligns across 10 bases. Germline CDR1 reads SQVTM; CDR2 reads ANQGSEA. This CDR3 region has 16 residues. V lost 1 base to trimming and J lost 2 bases; unmatched junction nucleotides: 5. CDR3 bases: TGCAGCGTTGAAGGGCTAGCGGGAGAAACCAAAAACATTCAGTACTTC. Its translation: CSVEGLAGETKNIQYF.

This clonotype was detected only once. The chain links TRBV4-1 to TRBJ1-5, with 10 bases matching TRBD1. The CDR3 contains 17 residues. Per the germline V gene, CDR1 is MGHRA and CDR2 is YSYEKL. Unmatched junction bases numbered 4, after V lost 2 bases and J lost 0 bases. The chain's CDR3 is CASSQRDRGHSNQPQHF. CDR3 coding DNA: TGCGCCAGCAGCCAACGGGACAGGGGTCATAGCAATCAGCCCCAGCATTTT.

This clonotype was seen more than once but under ten times. The chain links TRBV11-2 to TRBJ2-1, with TRBD2 matching 9 bases. Trimming cost V 0 bases and J 6 bases; bases outside gene matches: 3. CDR3 size: 15 residues. The germline V gene encodes CDR1 SGHAT and CDR2 FQNNGV. The CDR3 DNA is TGTGCCAGCAGCTTAGATCCGGGACTAGCCAATGAGCAGTTCTTC. This translates into CASSLDPGLANEQFF.

The rearrangement joins TRBV27 to TRBJ2-1, with TRBD2 identical over 11 bases. The CDR3 contains 16 residues. Per the germline V gene, CDR1 is MNHEY and CDR2 is SMNVEV (reference sequence). The junction had 9 bases not matched to a gene; V was cut back by 3 bases and J by 8 bases. CDR3: CASSLGSSGRIYEQFF. DNA for the CDR3: TGTGCCAGCAGTTTGGGCTCTAGCGGGAGGATCTATGAGCAGTTCTTC.

This chain links TRBV28 with TRBJ2-5; 8 bases match TRBD1. CDR3 length: 14 residues. Germline lookup yields CDR1 MDHEN and CDR2 SYDVKM. Trimming at V came to 3 bases and at J to 7 bases, leaving 7 bases not matched to a gene. Here the CDR3 reads CASSFWDRLGTQYF. DNA of the CDR3: TGTGCCAGCAGTTTTTGGGACAGGTTGGGGACCCAGTACTTC.

The chain recombines TRBV7-9 with TRBJ2-1, with 10 bases that match TRBD2. V was clipped by 0 bases and J by 7 bases; unmatched bases: 6. Germline V gives CDR1 SEHNR, CDR2 FQNEAQ (reference sequence). The CDR3 is made up of 16 amino acids. The CDR3 sequence: CASSLAAGGPRNEQFF. In DNA form, the CDR3 reads TGTGCCAGCAGCTTAGCAGCGGGAGGGCCTCGTAATGAGCAGTTCTTC.

The gene calls are TRBV29-1 and TRBJ1-2; a weak D match, TRBD1 (5 bases). The CDR3 has 16 amino acids. CDR1 SQVTM and CDR2 ANQGSEA come from the germline V gene. Trimming left V 0 bases short and J 4 bases short, with 18 bases between. CDR3 DNA sequence: TGCAGCGTTGAAGATCTTCCGGACATACACCCCTATGGCTACACCTTC. It is translated as CSVEDLPDIHPYGYTF.

The chain is built from TRBV9 and TRBJ2-7; D is ambiguous. This CDR3 has 14 amino acids. Trimming took off 0 bases at V and 3 bases at J, with 10 bases between the two ends. CDR1 is SGDLS, CDR2 YYNGEE, per germline. This CDR3 is CASSVAQVGYEQYF. The CDR3 coding sequence is TGTGCCAGCAGCGTAGCCCAGGTGGGCTACGAGCAGTACTTC.

The chain is built from TRBV12-3 or TRBV12-4 and TRBJ2-1; a possible D gene is TRBD1 (7 bases). Trimming pared 4 bases from V and 0 bases from J, leaving 13 bases between. The CDR3 consists of 16 residues. The CDR3 coding sequence is TGTGCCAGCAGTTCGCGACAGGGAGGCTCCTACAATGAGCAGTTCTTC. It codes for CASSSRQGGSYNEQFF.

The chain links TRBV9 to TRBJ2-1; 12 bases are shared with TRBD2. The CDR3 spans 16 residues. Germline values: CDR1 SGDLS, CDR2 YYNGEE. After removal of 0 bases from V and 9 bases from J, the junction contained 7 bases not matched to a gene. The CDR3 coding sequence is TGTGCCAGCAGCGTAGCTACAGGACTAGCGGGGACTGAGCAGTTCTTC. Amino acid sequence: CASSVATGLAGTEQFF.

V is TRBV29-1 and J is TRBJ2-7; 9 nucleotides line up with TRBD2. Germline V gives CDR1 SQVTM, CDR2 ANQGSEA. The CDR3 extends over 14 amino acids. The CDR3 DNA reads as TGCATCGACGCCAAGCCTAGCGGGACATACGAGCAGTACGTC. It translates to CIDAKPSGTYEQYV.

The sample holds one count of this clonotype. The chain uses TRBV12-3 or TRBV12-4 and TRBJ1-6; D is unclear. This CDR3 has 16 residues. V lost 6 bases to trimming and J lost 0 bases, with 12 bases between them. The CDR3 nucleotides are TGTGCCAGCAGCCCCGACCGATACTCCTATAATTCACCCCTCCACTTT. It specifies CASSPDRYSYNSPLHF.

The J gene is TRBJ2-5, the V gene TRBV9; weak D call: TRBD2 (6 bases). Looked up from germline, CDR1 is SGDLS and CDR2 is YYNGEE. V gave up 2 bases and J gave up 5 bases, with 10 bases separating them. The CDR3 has 13 residues. Here the CDR3 DNA reads TGTGCCAGCAGCGTGGGGGGACTGGAGACCCAGTACTTC. Its protein is CASSVGGLETQYF. Using reference TRBV9 and TRBJ2-5 for the parts outside the CDR3, the full variable domain is DSGVTQTPKHLITATGQRVTLRCSPRSGDLSVYWYQQSLDQGLQFLIQYYNGEERAKGNILERFSAQQFPDLHSELNLSSLELGDSALYFCASSVGGLETQYFGPGTRLLVL.

The genes are TRBV9 and TRBJ1-2; 9 nucleotides align to TRBD1. The CDR3 extends over 13 amino acids. Germline CDR1 and CDR2: SGDLS and YYNGEE. Trimming removed 4 bases from V and 8 bases from J; junction bases left unmatched: 6. CDR3 sequence: CASSPRGTGGYTF. The CDR3 nucleotides are TGTGCCAGCAGCCCGAGGGGGACAGGGGGCTACACCTTC.

The chain combines TRBV30 with TRBJ1-1, with D hard to call. V gave up 4 bases and J gave up 1 base, with 10 bases separating them. This CDR3 region has 13 residues. Germline V gene data show CDR1 as GTSNPN and CDR2 as SVGIG (reference sequence). CDR3 residues: CAWTRPPNTEAFF. Written as DNA, the CDR3 is TGTGCCTGGACGAGGCCGCCGAACACTGAAGCTTTCTTT.

The rearrangement uses TRBV20-1 and TRBJ1-2; weak D call: TRBD1 (6 bases). V shed 0 bases and J shed 6 bases, with 14 bases lying between them. The CDR3 totals 14 residues. Germline CDR1 reads DFQATT; CDR2 reads SNEGSKA (reference sequence). The CDR3: CSARDREGEHGYTF. The CDR3 coding sequence is TGCAGTGCTAGAGATCGGGAGGGGGAGCATGGCTACACCTTC.

The chain has TRBV4-1 and TRBJ2-5; 7 bases are shared with TRBD1. The ends lost 2 bases at V and 4 bases at J; junction bases unmatched: 7. The CDR3 totals 15 residues. CDR1 MGHRA and CDR2 YSYEKL come from the germline V gene. This CDR3 reads CASSQWGTERETQYF. The CDR3 region has the DNA TGCGCCAGCAGCCAATGGGGGACAGAGCGAGAGACCCAGTACTTC.